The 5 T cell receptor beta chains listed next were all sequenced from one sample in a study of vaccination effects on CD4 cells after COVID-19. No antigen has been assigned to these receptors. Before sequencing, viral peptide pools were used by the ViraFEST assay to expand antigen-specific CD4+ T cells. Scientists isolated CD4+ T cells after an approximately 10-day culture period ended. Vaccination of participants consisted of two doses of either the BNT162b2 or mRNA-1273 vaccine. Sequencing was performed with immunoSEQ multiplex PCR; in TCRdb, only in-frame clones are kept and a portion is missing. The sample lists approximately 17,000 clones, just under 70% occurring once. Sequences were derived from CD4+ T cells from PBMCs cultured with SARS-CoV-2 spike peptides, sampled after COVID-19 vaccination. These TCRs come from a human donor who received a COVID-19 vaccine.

The DNA for the CDR3 is TGTGCCAGCAGCCCCGGGGACAGGGACGGTGAAAAACTGTTTTTT. This gives the protein CASSPGDRDGEKLFF. V gene TRBV7-9 combines with J gene TRBJ1-4, with 9 positions matching TRBD1. This CDR3 spans 15 amino acids. V dropped 5 bases and J dropped 7; count of bases not matched to a gene: 8. Germline loops: CDR1 SEHNR, CDR2 FQNEAQ (reference sequence). Based on the CDR3 plus reference TRBV7-9 and TRBJ1-4, the full variable domain is DTGVSQNPRHKITKRGQNVTFRCDPISEHNRLYWYRQTLGQGPEFLTYFQNEAQLEKSRLLSDRFSAERPKGSFSTLEIQRTEQGDSAMYLCASSPGDRDGEKLFFGSGTQLSVL.

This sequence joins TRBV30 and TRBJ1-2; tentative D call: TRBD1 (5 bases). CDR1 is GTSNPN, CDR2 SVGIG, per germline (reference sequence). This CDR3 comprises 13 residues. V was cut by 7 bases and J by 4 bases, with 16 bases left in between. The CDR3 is CASTPGTPYGYTF. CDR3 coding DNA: TGTGCCTCGACTCCCGGGACGCCCTATGGCTACACCTTC.

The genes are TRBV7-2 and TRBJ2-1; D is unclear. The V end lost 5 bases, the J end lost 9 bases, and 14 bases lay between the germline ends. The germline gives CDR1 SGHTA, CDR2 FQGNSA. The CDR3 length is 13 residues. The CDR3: CASSLRGPGEQFF. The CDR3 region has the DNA TGTGCCAGCAGCCTCCGTGGGCCCGGTGAGCAGTTCTTC. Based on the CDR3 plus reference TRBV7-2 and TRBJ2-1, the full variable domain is GAGVSQSPSNKVTEKGKDVELRCDPISGHTALYWYRQSLGQGLEFLIYFQGNSAPDKSGLPSDRFSAERTGGSVSTLTIQRTQQEDSAVYLCASSLRGPGEQFFGPGTRLTVL.

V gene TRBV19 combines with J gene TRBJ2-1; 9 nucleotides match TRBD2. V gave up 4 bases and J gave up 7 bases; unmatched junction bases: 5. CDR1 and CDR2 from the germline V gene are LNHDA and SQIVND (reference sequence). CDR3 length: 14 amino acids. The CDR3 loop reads CASSTRGGQNEQFF. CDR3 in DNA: TGTGCCAGTAGTACGCGGGGGGGCCAGAATGAGCAGTTCTTC.

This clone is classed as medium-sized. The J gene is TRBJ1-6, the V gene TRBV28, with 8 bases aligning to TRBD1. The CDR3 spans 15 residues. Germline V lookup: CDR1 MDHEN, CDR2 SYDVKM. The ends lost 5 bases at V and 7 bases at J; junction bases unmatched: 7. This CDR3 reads CASSPLTGANSPLHF. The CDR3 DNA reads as TGTGCCAGCAGTCCCCTGACAGGGGCGAATTCACCCCTCCACTTT.